Presented here are 10 T cell receptor beta chains from one specimen sequenced in a study of control samples from healthy donors and cancer patients. The method was immunoSEQ multiplex PCR; TCRdb's version includes in-frame clones alone and lacks a portion of them. Of 130,000 or so clones in the sample, 89% were seen once. Sequences were obtained from PBMCs. Source of these receptors: a man aged 50-60 years with head and neck cancer.

The V call is TRBV29-1, the J call TRBJ1-1, with D possibly matching TRBD1 (6 bases). The germline V gene has CDR1 SQVTM and CDR2 ANQGSEA. Trimming pared 7 bases from V and 4 bases from J, leaving 16 bases between. This CDR3 is 13 amino acids long. The CDR3 region has the DNA TGCAGCGAAAACAGGGCGGTGGCCACTGAAGCTTTCTTT. Translation: CSENRAVATEAFF.

This chain connects TRBV27 to TRBJ1-6; D call uncertain. Trimming removed 6 bases at V and 10 bases at J, with 16 bases between. CDR1 MNHEY and CDR2 SMNVEV come from the germline V gene (reference sequence). The CDR3 contains 14 residues. The CDR3 DNA is TGTGCCAGCAGCCTCACCCGGCCGGGGTCACCCCTCCACTTT. Amino acid sequence: CASSLTRPGSPLHF.

The chain is built from TRBV18 and TRBJ1-4; D is uncertain. Germline V CDR1 and CDR2: KGHSH, LQKENI. Trimming pared 0 bases from V and 8 bases from J, leaving 10 bases between. The CDR3 runs 14 residues. CDR3 loop: CASSPPKLREKLFF. DNA of the CDR3: TGTGCCAGCTCACCACCAAAGCTGCGGGAAAAACTGTTTTTT.

In its sample, this clone was seen once. V is TRBV6-5 and J is TRBJ1-2; D unclear. There are 15 residues in the CDR3. The germline V gene has CDR1 MNHEY and CDR2 SVGAGI. V was shortened by 4 bases and J by 2 bases, with 14 bases between the two germline ends. The CDR3 DNA is TGTGCCAGCAGTTTGGTCCCGGGCAGCAACTATGGCTACACCTTC. Protein product: CASSLVPGSNYGYTF.

This chain connects TRBV4-1 to TRBJ1-3, with D hard to call. The germline gives CDR1 MGHRA, CDR2 YSYEKL. This CDR3 has 15 amino acids. V dropped 2 bases and J dropped 0 bases, with 8 bases sitting between them. Written as DNA, the CDR3 is TGCGCCAGCAGCCAATACGCGAGCTCTGGAAACACCATATATTTT. Translation gives CASSQYASSGNTIYF.

The rearrangement links TRBV4-2 to TRBJ1-5; 8 bases fit TRBD1. Germline lookup yields CDR1 LGHNA and CDR2 YNFKEQ. The ends lost 1 base at V and 4 bases at J; junction bases unmatched: 6. The CDR3 loop spans 16 amino acids. The CDR3 protein is CASSQGPGQDNQPQHF. CDR3 nucleotides: TGTGCCAGCAGCCAAGGACCGGGACAGGATAATCAGCCCCAGCATTTT.

This clone was found a few times. The CDR3 nucleotides are TGTGCCAGCAGTTACACCCCGGGACCCCACAATGAGCAGTTCTTC. Translated, it gives CASSYTPGPHNEQFF. The chain recombines TRBV6-5 with TRBJ2-1; D is perhaps TRBD1 or TRBD2 (5 bases each). CDR3 size: 15 residues. Germline CDR1 MNHEY, CDR2 SVGAGI. Trimming shortened V by 2 bases and J by 5 bases, and 13 bases separated the two germline ends.

The chain is built from TRBV30 and TRBJ1-1; a weak D match, TRBD1 (5 bases). There are 14 residues in the CDR3. From germline, CDR1 is GTSNPN and CDR2 SVGIG (reference sequence). With 2 bases removed from V and 0 bases from J, the gap between germline ends came to 10 bases. The CDR3: CAWSPTGMNTEAFF. The DNA of the CDR3 is TGTGCCTGGAGTCCCACAGGAATGAACACTGAAGCTTTCTTT.

V and J are TRBV7-9 and TRBJ2-2; D may be TRBD1 (7 bases). From germline, CDR1 is SEHNR and CDR2 FQNEAQ (reference sequence). The CDR3 runs 15 residues. The V and J ends lost 4 bases and 7 bases respectively, with 16 bases between them. The CDR3 here is CASSSGGGGGGELFF. In DNA form, the CDR3 reads TGTGCCAGCAGCTCGGGCGGAGGGGGCGGCGGGGAGCTGTTTTTT.

To note about this clone: This specimen includes other DNA sequences encoding the same CDR3. The chain carries TRBV11-2 and TRBJ2-7; D remains ambiguous. Trimming took 3 bases from V and 4 from J, leaving 7 bases between them. The CDR3 length is 12 residues. Germline assignment: CDR1 SGHAT and CDR2 FQNNGV. The CDR3 DNA reads TGTGCCAGCAGCTTCGGCGGATACGAGCAGTACTTC. This encodes CASSFGGYEQYF.